What follows is one T cell receptor beta chain and its context. The antigen remains unidentified. Sequence at one end of the junction differs from germline and may be a read error. A second PCR, run for about 7 to 11 cycles, used a sample-barcoded 5' primer plus a J-beta primer mix. TCRdb analysed the 5' RACE reads with MiXCR anew, one entry per CDR3 protein. Of around 1,000,000 distinct CDR3 sequences listed, almost 25% are singletons. This record comes from a study of blood T cells in healthy people across ages. Study outcomes and limitations: Calculation of diversity from one million T cells yielded estimates considered to be underestimates.

This same sample was also part of a study on T cells of mothers and their children. Per that paper: Versus unrelated pairs, overlap was slightly higher in related mother-child pairs, without reaching significance. No persistent microchimeric T cell clones were detected at around 100 clones per million clonotypes sensitivity.

Sequenced sample: blood. This receptor was obtained from a girl aged 2 to 9 in good health.

CDR3: CASSQEGRTPHF. In DNA form, the CDR3 reads TGCGCCAGCAGCCAAGAAGGCCGAACGCCTCACTTC. The genes are TRBV4-1 and TRBJ1-2; D not certain. Germline CDR1 and CDR2: MGHRA and YSYEKL. The CDR3 loop spans 12 amino acids.